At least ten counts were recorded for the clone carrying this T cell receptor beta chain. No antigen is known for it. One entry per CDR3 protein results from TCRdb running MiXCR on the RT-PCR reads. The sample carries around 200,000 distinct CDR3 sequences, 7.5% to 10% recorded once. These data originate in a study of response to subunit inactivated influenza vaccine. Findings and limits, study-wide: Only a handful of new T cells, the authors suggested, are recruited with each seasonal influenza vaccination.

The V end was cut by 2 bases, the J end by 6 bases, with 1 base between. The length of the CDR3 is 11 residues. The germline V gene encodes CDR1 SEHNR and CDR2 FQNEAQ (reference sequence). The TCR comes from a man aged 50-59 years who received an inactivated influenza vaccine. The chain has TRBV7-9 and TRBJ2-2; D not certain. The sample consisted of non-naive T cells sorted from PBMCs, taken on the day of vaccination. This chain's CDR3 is CASSLPGELFF. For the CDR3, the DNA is TGTGCCAGCAGCTTACCCGGGGAGCTGTTTTTT. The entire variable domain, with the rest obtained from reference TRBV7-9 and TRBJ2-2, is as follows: DTGVSQNPRHKITKRGQNVTFRCDPISEHNRLYWYRQTLGQGPEFLTYFQNEAQLEKSRLLSDRFSAERPKGSFSTLEIQRTEQGDSAMYLCASSLPGELFFGEGSRLTVL.